The TCR beta chain described here comes from a study of T cells in tumors after PD-1 blockade. Data came from immunoSEQ multiplex PCR; TCRdb stores just in-frame clones and leaves some out. The data contain about 33,000 clones, just under 80% of them singletons. The J segment lost 9 bases and the V segment lost 0 bases, leaving 12 bases of the junction unmatched. CDR1 and CDR2 from the germline V gene are LNHNV and YYDKDF (reference sequence). The CDR3 covers 17 residues. The starting material was PBMCs, obtained before anti-PD-1 treatment. This receptor was obtained from a human donor with basal cell carcinoma. The chain carries TRBV15 and TRBJ2-1, with 9 bases that match TRBD2. CDR3 loop: CATSREQGSSGVGEQFF. As DNA, the CDR3 is TGTGCCACCAGCAGAGAGCAGGGTTCTAGCGGGGTGGGTGAGCAGTTCTTC.